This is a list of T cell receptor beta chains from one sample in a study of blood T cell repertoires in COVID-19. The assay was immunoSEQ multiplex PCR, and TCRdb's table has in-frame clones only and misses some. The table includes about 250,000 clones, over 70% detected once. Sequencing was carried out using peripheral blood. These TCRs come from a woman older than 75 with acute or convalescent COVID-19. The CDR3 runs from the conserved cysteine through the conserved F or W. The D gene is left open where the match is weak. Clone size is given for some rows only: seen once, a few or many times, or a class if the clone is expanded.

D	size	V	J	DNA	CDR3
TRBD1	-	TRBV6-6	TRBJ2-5	TGTGCCAGCAGTCCGAACAGGGGGATAGAGACCCAGTACTTC	CASSPNRGIETQYF
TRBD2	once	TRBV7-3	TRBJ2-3	TGTGCCAGCAGCCCTTATAGCGGGAGCACAGATACGCAGTATTTT	CASSPYSGSTDTQYF
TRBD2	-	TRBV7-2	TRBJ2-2	TGTGCCAGCAGCCCCCGGGGGGGCCCCACCGGGGAGCTGTTTTTT	CASSPRGGPTGELFF
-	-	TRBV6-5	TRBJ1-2	TGTGCCAGCATCACCCGCTCCGGGGTGGGAGGCTACACCTTC	CASITRSGVGGYTF
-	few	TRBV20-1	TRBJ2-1	TGCAGTGCTATAGCCGCGAATGAGCAGTTCTTC	CSAIAANEQFF
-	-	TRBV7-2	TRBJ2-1	TGTGCCAGCAGCTTATATCCCGTCAGCAATGAGCAGTTCTTC	CASSLYPVSNEQFF
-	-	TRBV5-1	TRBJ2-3	TGCGCCAGCAGCTCTAGCACAGATACGCAGTATTTT	CASSSSTDTQYF
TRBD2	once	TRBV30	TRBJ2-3	TGTGCCTACCGACTAGCGGGGGGAACAGATACGCAGTATTTT	CAYRLAGGTDTQYF
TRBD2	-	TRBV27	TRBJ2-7	TGTGCCAGCAGCCCTCGGACTAGCAGTGGGTACGAGCAGTACTTC	CASSPRTSSGYEQYF
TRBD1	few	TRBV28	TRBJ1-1	TGTGCCAGCAGTTCGGGACAGCCTAACACTGAAGCTTTCTTT	CASSSGQPNTEAFF
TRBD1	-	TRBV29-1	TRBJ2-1	TGCAGCGTCGTTTCGGGACAGGGTTACAATGAGCAGTTCTTC	CSVVSGQGYNEQFF
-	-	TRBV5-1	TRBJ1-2	TGCGCCAGCAGCTTGGACCCCAGTAACGACTATGGCTACACCTTC	CASSLDPSNDYGYTF
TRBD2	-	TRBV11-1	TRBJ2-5	TGTGCCAGCAGCTTGCTAGCGGGAAGAGAGACCCAGTACTTC	CASSLLAGRETQYF
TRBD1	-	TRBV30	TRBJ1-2	TGTGCCTGGAAAAAACAGGGGGCCTATGGCTACACCTTC	CAWKKQGAYGYTF
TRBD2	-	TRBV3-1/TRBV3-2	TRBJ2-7	TGTGCCAGCAGCGCCCACTCTAGCGGACGTTATAACACGGACTTC	CASSAHSSGRYNTDF
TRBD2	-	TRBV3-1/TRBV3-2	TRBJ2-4	TGTGCCAGCAGCCAAGCCGGGGGGGCCACGGACATTCAGTACTTC	CASSQAGGATDIQYF
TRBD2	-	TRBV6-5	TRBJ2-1	TGTGCCAGCAGTTACGGGGGACTAGGGCGCAATGAGCAGTTCTTC	CASSYGGLGRNEQFF
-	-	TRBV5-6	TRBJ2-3	TGTGCCAGCAAGGTGGGGGCTAGCACAGATACGCAGTATTTT	CASKVGASTDTQYF
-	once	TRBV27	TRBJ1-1	TGTGCCAGCGTGGGGCCAAACAGGGTAACTTTCTTT	CASVGPNRVTFF
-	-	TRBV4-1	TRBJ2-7	TGCGCCAGCAGCCACGGCGGGGCAGGCCCTACCTACGAGCAGTACTTC	CASSHGGAGPTYEQYF